Listed below are T cell receptor beta chains from one sample, sequenced in a study of PD-1 blockade in classical Hodgkin lymphoma. Produced via immunoSEQ multiplex PCR; TCRdb's table is partial and in-frame only. This table holds about 25,000 clones, 94% found once. Sequencing used peripheral blood mononuclear cells (PBMCs). The receptors here all came from a human donor with classical Hodgkin lymphoma. Both conserved end residues are part of each CDR3. Clone size is not always given. Where it is, it says once, few, many or a class for expanded clones.

v_call	j_call	clone_size	cdr3_length	cdr3_aa
TRBV29-1	TRBJ2-5	-	12	CSVVRQQETQYF
TRBV27	TRBJ2-7	-	14	CASSLFGRSREQYF
TRBV5-4	TRBJ2-3	-	16	CASSRSGGALTDTQYF
TRBV5-1	TRBJ2-7	once	15	CASSLEGHIIDEQYF
TRBV20-1	TRBJ2-7	-	10	CSASGVREDF
TRBV4-2	TRBJ1-2	-	16	CASSQTGTGGRLGYTF
TRBV4-2	TRBJ2-2	-	15	CASSPVDAHTRELFF
TRBV5-1	TRBJ2-5	once	11	CASILEETQYF
TRBV7-2	TRBJ2-5	-	15	CAPRPSSGAGKTQYF
TRBV5-1	TRBJ2-2	-	13	CASSSGATGELFF
TRBV18	TRBJ1-3	-	18	CASSPRGQGRFAGNTIYF
TRBV6-1	TRBJ2-7	-	16	CASSEAVWDRGGEQYF
TRBV5-4	TRBJ2-5	-	15	CASSSAGGAEETQYF
TRBV5-5	TRBJ2-7	-	13	CASSLGPGYEQYF
TRBV5-1	TRBJ1-5	few	16	CASRAGGGQSNQPQHF
TRBV6-6	TRBJ1-1	-	15	CASSYSGQGNTEAFF
TRBV19	TRBJ2-1	-	14	CASTLGTGYNEQFF
TRBV30	TRBJ2-7	-	12	CAWGPQDYEQYF
TRBV4-3	TRBJ2-2	-	17	CASSQAGTSGGAGELFF
TRBV5-8	TRBJ1-3	-	14	CASSGGLPGNTIYF
TRBV30	TRBJ2-5	-	13	CAWSREFQETQYF
TRBV4-3	TRBJ2-2	-	21	CASSQDSRGRLIPANTGELFF
TRBV7-9	TRBJ2-2	once	16	CASSRGRGPVLGKLFF
TRBV4-2	TRBJ2-2	-	15	CASSPPMAGTGELFF
TRBV18	TRBJ1-5	-	15	CASSPRRGQDQPQHF
TRBV9	TRBJ2-2	-	20	CASSVTPGTSGRGLTGELFF